The present T cell receptor beta chain was sequenced within a study of control samples from healthy donors and cancer patients. Trimming left V 2 bases short and J 1 base short, with 11 bases between. This CDR3 is 15 amino acids long. CDR1 is SNHLY, CDR2 FYNNEI, per germline. Repertoires were generated with immunoSEQ multiplex PCR, while TCRdb's copy carries only in-frame clones and drops some. The data show about 80,000 clones, roughly 91% seen once. Sequenced material: blood. The V call is TRBV2, the J call TRBJ1-1; D gene ambiguous. The TCR was taken from a man in his fifties or sixties in good health. The CDR3 nucleotides are TGTGCCAGCAGTGAACGTAGAAGTAGGAACACTGAAGCTTTCTTT. It yields the protein CASSERRSRNTEAFF. The full variable domain, completed using reference TRBV2 and TRBJ1-1, is EPEVTQTPSHQVTQMGQEVILRCVPISNHLYFYWYRQILGQKVEFLVSFYNNEISEKSEIFDDQFSVERPDGSNFTLKIRSTKLEDSAMYFCASSERRSRNTEAFFGQGTRLTVV.